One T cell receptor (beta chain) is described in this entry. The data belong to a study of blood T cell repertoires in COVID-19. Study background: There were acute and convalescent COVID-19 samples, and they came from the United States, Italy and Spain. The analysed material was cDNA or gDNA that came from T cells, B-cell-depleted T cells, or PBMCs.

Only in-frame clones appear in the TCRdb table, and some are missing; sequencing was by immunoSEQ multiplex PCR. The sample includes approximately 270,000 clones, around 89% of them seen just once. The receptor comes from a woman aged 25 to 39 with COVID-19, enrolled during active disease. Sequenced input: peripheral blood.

The CDR3 protein is CSVQDRAQVSGANVLTF. The CDR3 DNA reads TGCAGCGTTCAGGACAGGGCCCAAGTTTCTGGGGCCAACGTCCTGACTTTC. The V gene is TRBV29-1, the J gene TRBJ2-6; TRBD1 matches at 8 bases. CDR3 size: 17 residues. Trimming removed 5 bases from V and 1 base from J; junction bases left unmatched: 10. The V gene's germline CDR1 is SQVTM and CDR2 ANQGSEA. Complete variable domain (other parts from reference TRBV29-1 and TRBJ2-6): SAVISQKPSRDICQRGTSLTIQCQVDSQVTMMFWYRQQPGQSLTLIATANQGSEATYESGFVIDKFPISRPNLTFSTLTVSNMSPEDSSIYLCSVQDRAQVSGANVLTFGAGSRLTVL.